A selection of T cell receptor beta chains follows, all from one sample in a study of blood T cell repertoires in COVID-19. Produced via immunoSEQ multiplex PCR; TCRdb's table is partial and in-frame only. The sample consists of tens of thousands of clones, around four fifths of them appearing once. The sequenced sample consisted of peripheral blood. The receptors come from a human donor in a cohort sampled during active COVID-19. Both conserved end residues are part of each CDR3. The order of the fields is CDR3 DNA, CDR3 protein, J gene, clone size, D gene, V gene. A D gene is named only where the DNA matches it firmly. Some rows have no size entry. The others give once, few or many, or a class for an expanded clone.

TGTGCCAGCATGCGGTCGCTGAAAGAGCAGTACTTC | CASMRSLKEQYF | TRBJ2-7 | NA | NA | TRBV6-6
TGTGCCAGCAGTCTTTTGGAGTTCAATCAGCCCCAGCATTTT | CASSLLEFNQPQHF | TRBJ1-5 | once | NA | TRBV6-2/TRBV6-3
TGTGCCAGCAGTTACTCGCGGCAGAACCATGGCTACACCTTC | CASSYSRQNHGYTF | TRBJ1-2 | NA | NA | TRBV6-5
TGTGCCAGCTCATGGGGCAACACTGAAGCTTTCTTT | CASSWGNTEAFF | TRBJ1-1 | NA | NA | TRBV18
TGTGCCAGCAGCCATTTAGCGGGACTAGGGCAACCCAAAAACATTCAGTACTTC | CASSHLAGLGQPKNIQYF | TRBJ2-4 | NA | TRBD2 | TRBV3-1/TRBV3-2
TGTGCCAGCAGTCGACAGGGTTCCTACGAGCAGTACTTC | CASSRQGSYEQYF | TRBJ2-7 | NA | TRBD1 | TRBV5-8
TGTGCCAGCAGTGAAGCTTTGACGGGGGGGCTGGTCTTC | CASSEALTGGLVF | TRBJ2-1 | NA | TRBD2 | TRBV2
TGCGCCAGCAGCCTAGGACTAGCCACAGATACGCAGTATTTT | CASSLGLATDTQYF | TRBJ2-3 | NA | TRBD2 | TRBV5-1
TGCAGTGCTAGTAAAGGGGGTAATGAAAAACTGTTTTTT | CSASKGGNEKLFF | TRBJ1-4 | NA | NA | TRBV20-1
TGTGCCACCAGTGAGGGGACTCGCTATGGCTACACCTTC | CATSEGTRYGYTF | TRBJ1-2 | NA | NA | TRBV24-1
TGTGCCAGCAGTATACAGGGACGGGAAAAACTGTTTTTT | CASSIQGREKLFF | TRBJ1-4 | NA | NA | TRBV7-2
TGTGCCAGCAGTCTCAGGGGGTCCCCGAACACTGAAGCTTTCTTT | CASSLRGSPNTEAFF | TRBJ1-1 | NA | TRBD1 | TRBV5-6
TGTGCCTGGAGAGGGCTAGCGGGACGCAATGAGCAGTTCTTC | CAWRGLAGRNEQFF | TRBJ2-1 | NA | TRBD2 | TRBV30
TGTGCCAGCAGCTTAGATATAGCGGGGGGTAACAATGAGCAGTTCTTC | CASSLDIAGGNNEQFF | TRBJ2-1 | NA | TRBD2 | TRBV7-2
TGTGCCAGCAGTTGGACAGGGCGGTCGGGGCAGCCCCAGCATTTT | CASSWTGRSGQPQHF | TRBJ1-5 | NA | TRBD1 | TRBV2
TGTGCCAGCTCACAGACAGGATTTAATGAAAAACTGTTTTTT | CASSQTGFNEKLFF | TRBJ1-4 | once | NA | TRBV18
TGTGCCAGCAGCGACAGGACAGGGGGCGTCATGGACTTCGCTGAAGCTTTCTTT | CASSDRTGGVMDFAEAFF | TRBJ1-1 | NA | TRBD1 | TRBV9
TGTGCCAGCTCACCACGCAGGGGGATGAACAATGAGCAGTTCTTC | CASSPRRGMNNEQFF | TRBJ2-1 | NA | TRBD1 | TRBV18
TGTGCCAGCAGTTTACGGGGGGGCACAGATACGCAGTATTTT | CASSLRGGTDTQYF | TRBJ2-3 | NA | TRBD2 | TRBV6-6
TGTGCCAGTACGGAGGGTTGGAACGGGGAGCTGTTTTTT | CASTEGWNGELFF | TRBJ2-2 | NA | NA | TRBV19
TGTGCCAGTAGTATAAGGGACACCTATGGCTACACCTTC | CASSIRDTYGYTF | TRBJ1-2 | NA | NA | TRBV19
TGTGCCAGCAGCCAAGATCGGGGAGCGGCTTCGGAGACCCAGTACTTC | CASSQDRGAASETQYF | TRBJ2-5 | NA | NA | TRBV3-1/TRBV3-2
TGTGCCAGCAGCTCAACAGGGAACTATGGCTACACCTTC | CASSSTGNYGYTF | TRBJ1-2 | NA | NA | TRBV3-1/TRBV3-2
TGTGCCACCAGCGAGGCGGGGACGCCCTACGAGCAGTACTTC | CATSEAGTPYEQYF | TRBJ2-7 | NA | NA | TRBV24-1
TGTGCCAGCAGCTTAGGGGACTGGCGAACAGATACGCAGTATTTT | CASSLGDWRTDTQYF | TRBJ2-3 | NA | NA | TRBV7-6